This TCR beta chain was found in a study of early stage breast cancer tumors (dated by TCRdb to the late 2010s). At the level of the whole study: Of the approximately 15 invasive breast tumors, about a dozen were found to be estrogen receptor-positive, progesterone receptor-positive and HER2-negative. Of the approximately 12 ER+/PR+/HER2- tumors, eight were classified as invasive ductal carcinomas and four as invasive lobular carcinomas. On average, each sample had 8.5 to 10-fold read coverage. The samples as a whole yielded approximately 2,800,000 detected templates, corresponding to roughly 1.1 million unique clonotypes. Overall study results and their limits: Enriched TCRB sequences shared across patients were mostly commonly generated sequences, unlikely to play an important role in the tumor microenvironment. Around 2.5-fold higher T cell density and higher clonality were observed in tumors than in adjacent normal breast tissue. Repertoires from blood and normal breast were more alike than repertoires from blood and tumor, and in about 90% of the 16 patients, comparing each tissue with blood separated tumor from normal. The small cohort size prevented analysis by tumor subtype. Bulk genomic DNA sequencing of unsorted cells missed chain pairing and functional markers such as CD4, CD8 and FOXP3.

The germline V gene (reference sequence) gives CDR1 as MNHNY and CDR2 as SVGAGI. Cut back by 6 bases and 0 bases, the V and J ends lie 12 bases apart. Inclusive of the bounding cysteine and phenylalanine, the CDR3 is 15 residues long. The kept DNA is CDR3 alone, 45 bases in frame from the first base. Remarks on this clone: Its cognate antigen has yet to be identified. Per-nucleotide qualities are absent, and no much larger clonotype sits a single base away.

Each sample was amplified in two independent genomic DNA replicates, using 0.5 to 0.6 ug for blood and 1.5 ug for tumor or normal breast. Following the manufacturer's instructions, the ImmunoSeq Intro kit was used to carry out TCRB sequencing on genomic DNA. For absolute quantification, the roughly 34-cycle multiplex PCR included proprietary primers along with spike-in control sequences. An 87-bp fragment spanning the CDR3 and flanking V and J genes was sequenced with single-end 150-bp reads. Each lane of an Illumina MiSeq running version 3.0 chemistry carried seven multiplexed samples, with two replicates apiece. The authors processed their data as follows. Raw data were processed with the vendor's proprietary pipeline, and both replicates were merged into a single result per sample. To define clonotypes, the study grouped productive rearrangements that shared the V-gene family, CDR3 amino acid sequence and J-gene segment. Clonality was computed as 1 minus the normalized Shannon entropy (Pielou evenness) of TCRB abundances. To estimate T cell density, the total number of templates was divided by the input cell count, which was inferred from how much DNA went in. Total repertoire diversity and clonality were estimated with Recon using default parameters. Clonotypes with over 0.1% abundance in tumor and at least 32-fold higher abundance in tumor than in normal breast were defined as tumor-enriched. TCRdb provides this immuneACCESS table in a form limited to in-frame rearrangements. Some clones are lacking; in checked studies, under half of them reflect an unresolved V gene, and why the rest are absent is not known. From that table come the V and J calls and clone size; the DNA was used to work out D and trimming. This sample gives approximately 52,000 clones in total; 65% to 90% of them show up just once. The ten largest clones take up under 1.5% of the sample.

The study profiled bulk TCR beta-chain repertoires in matched peripheral blood, tumor and adjacent normal breast tissue taken from fewer than 20 patients with early-stage breast cancer. Before surgery, whole blood (roughly 4.5-10 mL) was collected into EDTA tubes and processed within 2 hours. Peripheral blood mononuclear cells were isolated by Ficoll-Paque centrifugation in SepMate-50 tubes. PBMCs were cryopreserved in about 90% FBS with about 10% DMSO in aliquots of roughly 1.9 to 4.5 million cells and stored in liquid nitrogen. Genomic DNA was extracted with the Qiagen AllPrep DNA/RNA Mini kit. The V and J genes are TRBV6-6 and TRBJ2-1, with no confidently assigned D gene. Sequenced sample: blood. The TCR was taken from a person between 45 and 65 years old with breast cancer. The bases read TGTGCCAGCAGCTTCGACCAATACTCCTACAATGAGCAGTTCTTC. Its protein reads: CASSFDQYSYNEQFF.